These 19 T cell receptor beta chains share one sample of origin, sequenced in a study of blood T cell repertoires in COVID-19. The table came from immunoSEQ multiplex PCR; TCRdb's copy has only in-frame clones and leaves some out. The sample lists 150,000 or so clones; roughly 87% were seen once. What was sequenced was peripheral blood. The receptors shown here come from a woman in her 70s with acute or convalescent COVID-19.

This clone was observed a handful of times. The chain couples TRBV28 to TRBJ1-1, with a possible D match to TRBD1 (5 bases). The CDR3 is 14 amino acids. V was pared by 3 bases and J by 5 bases, with 13 bases between. The V gene's germline CDR1 is MDHEN and CDR2 SYDVKM. The CDR3 spells CASSFVWGRTEAFF. CDR3 nucleotides: TGTGCCAGCAGTTTCGTTTGGGGCCGGACTGAAGCTTTCTTT.

The gene calls are TRBV6-5 and TRBJ1-2; D is unresolved. Germline V gene lookup returns CDR1 MNHEY and CDR2 SVGAGI. Trimming shortened V by 9 bases and J by 10 bases, and 27 bases separated the two germline ends. The CDR3 length is 15 residues. CDR3 nucleotides: TGTGCCAGTAACAATCCCCGACAAGGCCTGATCGCCTACACCTTC. As protein: CASNNPRQGLIAYTF.

The chain is built from TRBV5-1 and TRBJ2-7, with TRBD2 identical over 7 bases. The CDR3 contains 15 residues. The junction had 10 bases not matched to a gene; V was cut back by 5 bases and J by 2 bases. Per germline, CDR1 SGHRS and CDR2 YFSETQ. The CDR3 DNA sequence: TGCGCCAGCAGTTCCGCGCGGGAGCTCACCTACGAGCAGTACTTC. This gives the protein CASSSARELTYEQYF.

This clone turned up a few times. This chain uses TRBV7-9 with TRBJ2-1, with D perhaps matching TRBD2 (6 bases). Germline values: CDR1 SEHNR, CDR2 FQNEAQ (reference sequence). The CDR3 is 17 amino acids. Trimming stripped 1 base from V and 9 bases from J, with 22 bases between. For the CDR3, the DNA is TGTGCCAGCAGCTTAGTGCGTAGGGACTCCGACAACGGTGAGCAGTTCTTC. This encodes CASSLVRRDSDNGEQFF.

The V gene is TRBV28, the J gene TRBJ2-7; 10 positions agree with TRBD2. With 10 bases clipped from V and 7 bases from J, the junction kept 16 bases outside the gene matches. This CDR3 is built from 15 residues. Germline CDR1 reads MDHEN; CDR2 reads SYDVKM. Here the CDR3 reads CATRDLAGDAREQYF. In nucleotides, the CDR3 is TGTGCCACCAGGGACCTAGCGGGGGATGCTAGAGAGCAGTACTTC.

This rearrangement joins TRBV19 to TRBJ2-2; maybe TRBD1 (5 bases). V lost 6 bases to trimming and J lost 6 bases, with 14 bases between them. The germline gives CDR1 LNHDA, CDR2 SQIVND (reference sequence). CDR3 length: 14 amino acids. CDR3 nucleotides: TGTGCCAGTAGAAACCAACAGGTATCCGGGGAGCTGTTTTTT. Its protein is CASRNQQVSGELFF.

The V call is TRBV19, the J call TRBJ2-4; 9 bases line up with TRBD1. After removal of 4 bases from V and 0 bases from J, the junction contained 4 bases not matched to a gene. Germline-derived CDR1 and CDR2 are LNHDA and SQIVND (reference sequence). This CDR3 contains 16 residues. CDR3 sequence reads: CASSTGTGIAKNIQYF. DNA for the CDR3: TGTGCCAGTAGTACAGGGACAGGGATAGCCAAAAACATTCAGTACTTC.

The chain links TRBV20-1 to TRBJ1-1, with TRBD1 matching 7 bases. V gave up 3 bases and J gave up 6 bases; unmatched junction bases: 16. The CDR3 totals 16 residues. The germline CDR1 and CDR2 sequences are DFQATT and SNEGSKA (reference sequence). CDR3 sequence (DNA): TGCAGTGCTAGTCTGACAGGGAGATTTTTGAGAGCTGAAGCTTTCTTT. Translating it yields CSASLTGRFLRAEAFF.

V gene TRBV19 combines with J gene TRBJ2-5; tentatively, D is TRBD2 (6 bases). There are 14 residues in the CDR3. V lost 6 bases and J lost 5, with 16 bases in between. The germline V gene encodes CDR1 LNHDA and CDR2 SQIVND (reference sequence). The CDR3 region is CASRTTTRGETQYF. CDR3 DNA sequence: TGTGCCAGTAGAACCACAACCCGGGGGGAGACCCAGTACTTC.

The chain joins TRBV11-3 to TRBJ1-1; weak D call: TRBD1 (5 bases). This CDR3 is built from 13 residues. Trimming pared 1 base from V and 6 bases from J, leaving 9 bases between. Germline CDR1 and CDR2: SGHNT and YENEEA. Here the CDR3 reads CASSLVRGAEAFF. In nucleotides, the CDR3 is TGTGCCAGCAGCTTAGTGCGGGGGGCTGAAGCTTTCTTT.

V usage is TRBV4-2 and J usage is TRBJ1-6; D may be TRBD1 (5 bases). Germline CDR1 and CDR2: LGHNA and YNFKEQ. The V end was cut by 0 bases, the J end by 0 bases, with 12 bases between. The CDR3 extends over 18 amino acids. The CDR3 DNA reads as TGTGCCAGCAGCCAAGATTTAGGGGCGAGCTCCTATAATTCACCCCTCCACTTT. This sequence encodes CASSQDLGASSYNSPLHF.

The CDR3 DNA reads as TGTGCCAGCAGTTCGATGACGGGAAGGGACGAGCAGTACTTC. This translates into CASSSMTGRDEQYF. The V call is TRBV28, the J call TRBJ2-7; maybe TRBD2 (5 bases). Per the germline V gene, CDR1 is MDHEN and CDR2 is SYDVKM. CDR3 size: 14 residues. V was clipped by 4 bases and J by 5 bases, with 15 bases between them.

This clone was recorded only once. The chain couples TRBV6-5 to TRBJ1-6; 8 positions match TRBD1. CDR1 and CDR2 from the germline V gene are MNHEY and SVGAGI. The trim removed 6 bases at V and 10 bases at J, leaving 11 bases unmatched. This CDR3 region has 15 residues. DNA for the CDR3: TGTGCCAGCAGCCCCATCCAGGGGGCTGGGTCACCCCTCCACTTT. It specifies CASSPIQGAGSPLHF.

This clone was observed a few times. This rearrangement joins TRBV6-2 or TRBV6-3 to TRBJ1-5, with no clear D. The CDR3 extends over 15 amino acids. Germline CDR1 is MNHEY and CDR2 is SVGEGT. The V end lost 2 bases, the J end lost 1 base, and 9 bases lay between the germline ends. For the CDR3, the DNA is TGTGCCAGCAGTTACCTAGGAGGCAGCAATCAGCCCCAGCATTTT. Protein: CASSYLGGSNQPQHF.

This chain links TRBV21-1 with TRBJ2-1; the table's D call of TRBD2 was not tested on the DNA. TRBV21-1 represents a pseudogene. This CDR3 region has 16 residues. The DNA for the CDR3 is TGTGCCCAATTCTACGGGGGAGGGCAAGTTTACAATGAGCAGTTCTTC. Residues: CAQFYGGGQVYNEQFF.

The chain couples TRBV4-1 to TRBJ2-3; 8 bases are a match to TRBD2. CDR1 is MGHRA, CDR2 YSYEKL, per germline. V lost 4 bases to trimming and J lost 1 base; unmatched junction nucleotides: 13. The CDR3 totals 18 residues. CDR3 nucleotide sequence: TGCGCCAGCAGCCCGCGGGTAGCGGGATCCCCCGGCACAGATACGCAGTATTTT. Encoded protein: CASSPRVAGSPGTDTQYF.

This clone has just one count. The chain uses TRBV10-2 and TRBJ2-3, with D perhaps matching TRBD1 (6 bases). Germline V gene lookup returns CDR1 WSHSY and CDR2 SAAADI. This CDR3 spans 13 amino acids. The V and J ends lost 10 bases and 2 bases respectively, with 13 bases between them. The CDR3 loop is CATSDRITDTQYF. CDR3 coding DNA: TGCGCCACCTCGGACAGAATCACAGATACGCAGTATTTT.

In its sample, this clone was seen a few times. The genes are TRBV10-3 and TRBJ2-7; 10 nucleotides agree with TRBD1. The CDR3 covers 14 residues. Germline V gene lookup returns CDR1 ENHRY and CDR2 SYGVKD. V lost 9 bases to trimming and J lost 3 bases; unmatched junction nucleotides: 8. DNA of the CDR3: TGTGCCATGGCCGGGACAGGGGACCTCTACGAGCAGTACTTC. Encoded protein: CAMAGTGDLYEQYF.

This chain connects TRBV11-3 to TRBJ2-5, with 7 bases aligning to TRBD1. The CDR3 totals 14 residues. Germline lookup yields CDR1 SGHNT and CDR2 YENEEA. With V trimmed by 5 bases and J by 1 base, 4 bases remained unmatched. CDR3 sequence: CASSHRDSQETQYF. The CDR3 nucleotides read TGTGCCAGCAGCCATCGGGACAGCCAAGAGACCCAGTACTTC.